This T cell receptor (beta chain) was found in a study of response to subunit inactivated influenza vaccine. The study's findings and limits: Authors suggested each seasonal influenza vaccination recruits few new T cells.

Looked up from germline, CDR1 is MNHEY and CDR2 is SVGAGI. CDR3 size: 13 residues. Trimming took off 2 bases at V and 8 bases at J, with 13 bases between the two ends. TCRdb analysed the RT-PCR reads with MiXCR anew, one entry per CDR3 protein. The top ten clones hold around 10% of a sample with roughly 570,000 distinct CDR3 sequences, 14% of them seen once. Of note for this clonotype: Antigen unknown.

This TCR was sampled from a man aged 50 to 59 who received an inactivated influenza vaccine. The sequencing here drew on PBMCs from blood, taken 11 to 12 days after vaccination. J is TRBJ2-7 and V is TRBV6-5; D is ambiguous. As DNA, the CDR3 is TGTGCCAGCAGTTACGACGGCGGCAGTCAGCAGTACTTC. This translates into CASSYDGGSQQYF.